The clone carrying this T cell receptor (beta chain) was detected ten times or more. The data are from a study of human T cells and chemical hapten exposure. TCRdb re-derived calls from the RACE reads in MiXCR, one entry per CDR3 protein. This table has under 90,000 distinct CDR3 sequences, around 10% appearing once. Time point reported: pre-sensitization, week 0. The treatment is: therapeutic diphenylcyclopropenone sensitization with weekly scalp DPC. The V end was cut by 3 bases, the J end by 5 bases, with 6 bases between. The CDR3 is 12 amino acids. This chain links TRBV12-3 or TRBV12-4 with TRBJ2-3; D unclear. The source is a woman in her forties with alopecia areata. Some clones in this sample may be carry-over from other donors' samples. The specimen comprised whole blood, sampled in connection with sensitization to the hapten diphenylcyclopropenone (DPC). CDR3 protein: CASSFWQDTQYF. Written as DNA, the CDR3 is TGTGCCAGCAGTTTTTGGCAAGATACGCAGTATTTT.